The source of this TCR beta chain is a study of shared clonotypes between healthy human individuals. The donor cohort consisted entirely of Caucasian adults residing in Nashville, Tennessee. Clones were read by immunoSEQ multiplex PCR, and TCRdb kept only the in-frame ones, dropping some. This table holds about 730,000 clones, 72% found once. Sequencing was carried out using memory CD4+ T cells sorted from blood. Noted subset: CD45RA-negative fraction. This sequence was found in a woman in her twenties or thirties in good health.

The CDR3 sequence is CASSQGQGARGIQYF. The CDR3 coding sequence is TGTGCCAGTAGTCAAGGGCAGGGGGCTCGAGGGATTCAGTACTTC. This sequence joins TRBV19 and TRBJ2-4; 8 nucleotides agree with TRBD1. Germline CDR1 is LNHDA and CDR2 is SQIVND (reference sequence). CDR3 length equals 15 residues. J lost 10 bases, V lost 5 bases, and 13 bases had no gene match. Full variable domain (outside the CDR3, taken from reference TRBV19 and TRBJ2-4): DGGITQSPKYLFRKEGQNVTLSCEQNLNHDAMYWYRQDPGQGLRLIYYSQIVNDFQKGDIAEGYSVSREKKESFPLTVTSAQKNPTAFYLCASSQGQGARGIQYFGAGTRLSVL.